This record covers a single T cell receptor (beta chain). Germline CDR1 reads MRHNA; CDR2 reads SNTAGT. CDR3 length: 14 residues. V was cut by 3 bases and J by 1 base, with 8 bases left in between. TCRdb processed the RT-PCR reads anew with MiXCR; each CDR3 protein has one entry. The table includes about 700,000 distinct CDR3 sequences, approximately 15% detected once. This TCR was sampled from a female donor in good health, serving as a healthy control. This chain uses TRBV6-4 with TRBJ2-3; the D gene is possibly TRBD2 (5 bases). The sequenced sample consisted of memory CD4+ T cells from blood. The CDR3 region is CASSDGSRTDTQYF. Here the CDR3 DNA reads TGTGCCAGCAGTGATGGGAGTCGCACAGATACGCAGTATTTT.